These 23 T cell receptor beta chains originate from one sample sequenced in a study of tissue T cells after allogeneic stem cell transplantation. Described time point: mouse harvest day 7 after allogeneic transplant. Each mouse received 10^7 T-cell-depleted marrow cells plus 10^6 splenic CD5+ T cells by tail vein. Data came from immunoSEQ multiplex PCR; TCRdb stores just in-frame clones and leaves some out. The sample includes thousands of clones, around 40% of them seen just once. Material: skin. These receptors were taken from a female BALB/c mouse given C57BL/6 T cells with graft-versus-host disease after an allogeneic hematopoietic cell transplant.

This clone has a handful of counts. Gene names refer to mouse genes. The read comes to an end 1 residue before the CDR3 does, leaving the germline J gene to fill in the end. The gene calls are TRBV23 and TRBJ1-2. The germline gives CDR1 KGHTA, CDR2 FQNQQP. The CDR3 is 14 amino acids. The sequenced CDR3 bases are TGCTCCAGCAGTCAATTGCAAACAAACTCCGACTACACC. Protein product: CSSSQLQTNSDYT. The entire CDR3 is CSSSQLQTNSDYTF.

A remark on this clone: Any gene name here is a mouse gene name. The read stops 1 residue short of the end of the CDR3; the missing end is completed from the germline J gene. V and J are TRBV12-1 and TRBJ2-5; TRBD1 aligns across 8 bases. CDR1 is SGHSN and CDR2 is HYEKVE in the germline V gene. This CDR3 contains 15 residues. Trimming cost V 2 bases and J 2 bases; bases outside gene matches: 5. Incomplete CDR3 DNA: TGTGCCAGCTCTCCCCAGGGGGCCGGCCAAGACACCCAGTAC. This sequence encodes CASSPQGAGQDTQY. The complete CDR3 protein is CASSPQGAGQDTQYF.

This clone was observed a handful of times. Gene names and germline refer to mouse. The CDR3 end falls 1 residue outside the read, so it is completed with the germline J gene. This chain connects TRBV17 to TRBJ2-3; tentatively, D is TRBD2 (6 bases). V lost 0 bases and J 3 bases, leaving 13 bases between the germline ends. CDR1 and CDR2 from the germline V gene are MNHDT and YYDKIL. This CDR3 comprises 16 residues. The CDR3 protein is CASSRDGGGWAETLYF. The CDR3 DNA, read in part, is TGTGCTAGCAGTAGAGATGGGGGAGGATGGGCAGAAACGCTGTAT.

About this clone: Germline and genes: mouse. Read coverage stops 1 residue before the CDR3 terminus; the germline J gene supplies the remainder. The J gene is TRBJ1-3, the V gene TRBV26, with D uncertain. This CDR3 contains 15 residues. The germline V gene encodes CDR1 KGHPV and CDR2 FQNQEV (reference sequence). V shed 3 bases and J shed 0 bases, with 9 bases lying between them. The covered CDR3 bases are TGTGCCAGCAGTCTTCCCGGGAATTCTGGAAATACGCTCTAT. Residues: CASSLPGNSGNTLY. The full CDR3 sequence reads CASSLPGNSGNTLYF.

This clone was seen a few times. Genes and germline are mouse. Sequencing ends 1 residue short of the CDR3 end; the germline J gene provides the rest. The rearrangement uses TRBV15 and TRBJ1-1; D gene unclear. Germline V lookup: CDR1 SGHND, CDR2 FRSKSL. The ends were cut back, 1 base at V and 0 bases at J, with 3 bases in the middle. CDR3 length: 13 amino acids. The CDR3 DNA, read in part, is TGTGCCAGCAGTTTAGAACAGAACACAGAAGTCTTC. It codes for CASSLEQNTEVF. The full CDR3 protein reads CASSLEQNTEVFF.

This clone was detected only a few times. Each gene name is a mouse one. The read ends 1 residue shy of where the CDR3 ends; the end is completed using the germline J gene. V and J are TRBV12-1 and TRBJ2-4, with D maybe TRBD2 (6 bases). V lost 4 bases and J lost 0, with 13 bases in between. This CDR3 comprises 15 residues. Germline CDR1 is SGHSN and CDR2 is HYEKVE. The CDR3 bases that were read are TGTGCCAGCTCATGCTCTGGGGTAAGTCAAAACACCTTGTAC. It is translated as CASSCSGVSQNTLY. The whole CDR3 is CASSCSGVSQNTLYF.

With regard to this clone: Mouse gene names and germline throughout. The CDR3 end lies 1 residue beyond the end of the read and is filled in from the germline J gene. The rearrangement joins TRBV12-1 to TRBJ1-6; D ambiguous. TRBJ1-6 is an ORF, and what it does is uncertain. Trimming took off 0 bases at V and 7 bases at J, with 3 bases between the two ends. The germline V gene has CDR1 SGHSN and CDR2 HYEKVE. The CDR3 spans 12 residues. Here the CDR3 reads CASSLGNSPLYF. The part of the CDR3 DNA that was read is TGTGCCAGCTCTCTCGGGAATTCGCCCCTCTAC.

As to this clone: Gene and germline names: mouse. This CDR3 reads CASSFLLGGNAEQFF. CDR3 bases read: TGTGCAAGCAGCTTTTTACTGGGGGGGAATGCTGAGCAGTTC. The V call is TRBV16, the J call TRBJ2-1, with 10 nucleotides matching TRBD2. The read terminates 1 residue before the CDR3 end, so the remaining end is supplied by the germline J gene. This CDR3 contains 15 residues. The ends lost 3 bases at V and 5 bases at J; junction bases unmatched: 4. Germline V gene lookup returns CDR1 SGHSA and CDR2 FRNQAP.

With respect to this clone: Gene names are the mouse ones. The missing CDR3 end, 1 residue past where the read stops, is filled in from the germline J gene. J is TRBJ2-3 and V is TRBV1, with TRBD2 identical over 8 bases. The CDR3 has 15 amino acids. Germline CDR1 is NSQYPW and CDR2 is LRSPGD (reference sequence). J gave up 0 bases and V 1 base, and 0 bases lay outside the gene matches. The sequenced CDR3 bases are TGCACCTGCAGTGCAGGACTGGGGAGTGCAGAAACGCTGTAT. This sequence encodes CTCSAGLGSAETLY. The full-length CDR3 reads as CTCSAGLGSAETLYF.

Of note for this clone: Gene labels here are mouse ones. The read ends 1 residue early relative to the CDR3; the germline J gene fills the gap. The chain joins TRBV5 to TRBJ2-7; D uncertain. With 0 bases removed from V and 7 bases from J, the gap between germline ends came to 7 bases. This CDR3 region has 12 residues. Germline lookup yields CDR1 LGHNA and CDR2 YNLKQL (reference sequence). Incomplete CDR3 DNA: TGTGCCAGCAGCCAAGATCTTGGGGAACAGTAC. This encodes CASSQDLGEQY. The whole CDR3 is CASSQDLGEQYF.

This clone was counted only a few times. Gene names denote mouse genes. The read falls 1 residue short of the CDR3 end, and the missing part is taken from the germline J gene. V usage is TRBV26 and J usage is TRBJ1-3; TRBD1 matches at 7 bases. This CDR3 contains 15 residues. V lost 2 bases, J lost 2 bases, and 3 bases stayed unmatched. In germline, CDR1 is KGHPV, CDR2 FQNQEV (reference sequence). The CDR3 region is CASSLRQGAGNTLYF. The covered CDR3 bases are TGTGCCAGCAGTCTGAGGCAGGGGGCTGGAAATACGCTCTAT.

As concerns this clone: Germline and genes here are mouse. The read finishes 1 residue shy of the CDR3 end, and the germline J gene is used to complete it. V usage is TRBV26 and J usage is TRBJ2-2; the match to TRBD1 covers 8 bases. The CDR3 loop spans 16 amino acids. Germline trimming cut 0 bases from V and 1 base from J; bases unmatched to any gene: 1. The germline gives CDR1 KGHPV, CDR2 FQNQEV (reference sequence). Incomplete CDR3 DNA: TGTGCCAGCAGTCTGTCTACAGGGGGAAACACCGGGCAGCTCTAC. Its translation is CASSLSTGGNTGQLY. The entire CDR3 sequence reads CASSLSTGGNTGQLYF.

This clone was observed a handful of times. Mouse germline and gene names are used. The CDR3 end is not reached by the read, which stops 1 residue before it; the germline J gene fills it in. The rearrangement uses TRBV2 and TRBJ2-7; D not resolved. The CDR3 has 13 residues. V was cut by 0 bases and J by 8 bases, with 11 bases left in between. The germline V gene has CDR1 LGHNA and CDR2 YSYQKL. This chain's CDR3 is CASSQEGPGKQYF. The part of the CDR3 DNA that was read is TGTGCCAGCAGCCAAGAAGGGCCCGGTAAACAGTAC.

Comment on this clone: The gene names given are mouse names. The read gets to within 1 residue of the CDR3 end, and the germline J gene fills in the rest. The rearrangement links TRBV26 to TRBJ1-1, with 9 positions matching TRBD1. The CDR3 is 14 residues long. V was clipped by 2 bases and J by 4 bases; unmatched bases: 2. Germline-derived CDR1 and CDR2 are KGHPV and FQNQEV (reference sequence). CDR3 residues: CASSLMDRGTEVFF. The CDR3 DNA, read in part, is TGTGCCAGCAGTCTGATGGACAGGGGCACAGAAGTCTTC.

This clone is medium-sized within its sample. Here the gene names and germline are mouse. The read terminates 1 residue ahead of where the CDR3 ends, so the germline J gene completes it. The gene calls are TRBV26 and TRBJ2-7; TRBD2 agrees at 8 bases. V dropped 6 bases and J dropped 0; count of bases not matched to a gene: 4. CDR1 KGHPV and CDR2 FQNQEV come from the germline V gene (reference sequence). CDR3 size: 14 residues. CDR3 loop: CASSPGTGSYEQYF. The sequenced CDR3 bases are TGTGCCAGCAGCCCCGGGACTGGCTCCTATGAACAGTAC.

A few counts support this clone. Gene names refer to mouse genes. The CDR3 DNA, read in part, is TGTGCCAGCAGTCTGTTTGGGGGGGCGCAAGACACCCAGTAC. Translation: CASSLFGGAQDTQY. The entire CDR3 protein is CASSLFGGAQDTQYF. This chain joins TRBV26 and TRBJ2-5, with 9 bases identical to TRBD2. The CDR3 goes on 1 residue after the read ends, and that part is filled in from the germline J gene. Germline V gene data show CDR1 as KGHPV and CDR2 as FQNQEV (reference sequence). J was trimmed by 3 bases and V by 1 base; bases with no gene match: 2. The CDR3 totals 15 residues.

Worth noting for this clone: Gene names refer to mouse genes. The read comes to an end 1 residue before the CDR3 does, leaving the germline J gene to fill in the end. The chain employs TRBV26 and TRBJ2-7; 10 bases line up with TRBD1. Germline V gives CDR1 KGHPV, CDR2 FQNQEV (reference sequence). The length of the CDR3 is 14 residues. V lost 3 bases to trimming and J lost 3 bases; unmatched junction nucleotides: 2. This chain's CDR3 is CASSLGQGVYEQYF. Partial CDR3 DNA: TGTGCCAGCAGTCTAGGACAGGGGGTCTATGAACAGTAC.

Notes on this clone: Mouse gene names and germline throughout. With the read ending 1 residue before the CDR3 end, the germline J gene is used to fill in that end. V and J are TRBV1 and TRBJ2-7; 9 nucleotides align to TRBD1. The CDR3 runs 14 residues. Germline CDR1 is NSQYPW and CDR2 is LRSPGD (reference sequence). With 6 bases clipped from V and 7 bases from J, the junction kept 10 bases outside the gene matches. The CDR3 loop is CTCSPGTGSGEQYF. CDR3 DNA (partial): TGCACCTGCAGCCCCGGGACAGGGAGCGGGGAACAGTAC.

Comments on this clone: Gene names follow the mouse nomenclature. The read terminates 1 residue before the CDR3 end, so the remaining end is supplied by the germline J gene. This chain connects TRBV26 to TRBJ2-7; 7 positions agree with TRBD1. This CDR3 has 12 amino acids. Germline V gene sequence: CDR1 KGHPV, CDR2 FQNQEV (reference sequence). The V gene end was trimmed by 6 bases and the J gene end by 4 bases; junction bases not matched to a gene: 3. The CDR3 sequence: CASSHRGYEQYF. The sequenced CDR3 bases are TGTGCCAGCAGCCACAGGGGTTATGAACAGTAC.

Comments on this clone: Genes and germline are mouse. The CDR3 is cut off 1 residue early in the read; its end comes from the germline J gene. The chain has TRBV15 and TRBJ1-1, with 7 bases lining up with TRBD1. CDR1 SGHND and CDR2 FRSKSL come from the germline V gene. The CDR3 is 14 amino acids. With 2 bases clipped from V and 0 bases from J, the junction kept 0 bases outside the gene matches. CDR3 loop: CASSLQGENTEVFF. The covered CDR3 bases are TGTGCCAGCAGTTTACAGGGGGAGAACACAGAAGTCTTC.

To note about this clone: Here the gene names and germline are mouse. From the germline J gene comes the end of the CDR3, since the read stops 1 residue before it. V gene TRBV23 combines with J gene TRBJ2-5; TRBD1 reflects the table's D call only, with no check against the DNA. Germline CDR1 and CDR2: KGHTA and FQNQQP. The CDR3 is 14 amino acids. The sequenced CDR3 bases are TGCTCCAGCAGTCCGACAGTTAACCAAGACACCCAGTAC. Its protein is CSSSPTVNQDTQY. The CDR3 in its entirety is CSSSPTVNQDTQYF.

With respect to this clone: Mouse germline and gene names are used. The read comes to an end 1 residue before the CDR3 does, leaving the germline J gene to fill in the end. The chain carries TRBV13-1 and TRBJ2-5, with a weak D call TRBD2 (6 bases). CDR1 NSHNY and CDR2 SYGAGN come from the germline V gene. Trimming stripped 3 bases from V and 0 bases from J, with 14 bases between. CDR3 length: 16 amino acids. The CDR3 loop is CASSASPGDNQDTQYF. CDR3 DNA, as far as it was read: TGTGCCAGCAGTGCCTCCCCTGGGGATAACCAAGACACCCAGTAC.

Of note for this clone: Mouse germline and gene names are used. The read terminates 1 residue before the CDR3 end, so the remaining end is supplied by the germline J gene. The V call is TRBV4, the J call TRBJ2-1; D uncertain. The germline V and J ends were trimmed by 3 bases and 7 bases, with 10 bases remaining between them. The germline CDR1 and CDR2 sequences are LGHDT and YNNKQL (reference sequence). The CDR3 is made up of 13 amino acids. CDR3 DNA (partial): TGTGCCAGCAGCTACAGGTCGGGAGCTGAGCAGTTC. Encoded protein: CASSYRSGAEQF. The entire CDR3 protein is CASSYRSGAEQFF. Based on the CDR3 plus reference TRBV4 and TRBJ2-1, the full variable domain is ETAVFQTPNYHVTQVGNEVSFNCKQTLGHDTMYWYKQDSKKLLKIMFSYNNKQLIVNETVPRRFSPQSSDKAHLNLRIKSVEPEDSAVYLCASSYRSGAEQFFGPGTRLTVL.